The 26 T cell receptor beta chains below all came from one sample that was sequenced in a study of T cell clones after liver transplantation. Assay used: immunoSEQ multiplex PCR; TCRdb lists only in-frame clones, some missing. The sample holds about 85,000 clones, roughly four fifths seen once. The specimen was CD4+ T cells from blood, collected 45 to 46 months after liver transplant. Source of these receptors: a human patient who received a liver transplant. A share of the T cells may be of graft donor origin.

The chain has TRBV10-1 and TRBJ2-2, with TRBD2 as a possible D gene (5 bases). The CDR3 has 17 amino acids. CDR1 WNHNN and CDR2 SYGVQD come from the germline V gene (reference sequence). Trimming removed 3 bases from V and 6 bases from J, with 20 bases in between. The CDR3 region has the DNA TGCGCCAGCAGTGAAAAGCGGATATCCTTCCGGGCCGGGGAGCTGTTTTTT. This codes for CASSEKRISFRAGELFF.

This chain connects TRBV19 to TRBJ1-5; D may be TRBD1 (5 bases). Germline CDR1 is LNHDA and CDR2 is SQIVND (reference sequence). Trimming shortened V by 10 bases and J by 2 bases, and 18 bases separated the two germline ends. The CDR3 has 15 residues. The CDR3 nucleotides are TGTGCCACTAGCCTTAACCGGGGGGGCAATCAGCCCCAGCATTTT. Translated: CATSLNRGGNQPQHF.

V gene TRBV7-2 combines with J gene TRBJ2-3; D remains unclear. V shed 5 bases and J shed 0 bases, with 9 bases lying between them. CDR1 and CDR2 from the germline V gene are SGHTA and FQGNSA. This CDR3 region has 14 residues. CDR3: CASSPRRSTDTQYF. CDR3 bases: TGTGCCAGCAGCCCCCGTCGGAGCACAGATACGCAGTATTTT.

This clone has only a few counts. This chain uses TRBV27 with TRBJ2-3; 9 nucleotides match TRBD2. V lost 5 bases and J lost 0; bases outside the gene matches: 6. The V gene's germline CDR1 is MNHEY and CDR2 SMNVEV (reference sequence). The CDR3 loop spans 16 amino acids. As DNA, the CDR3 is TGTGCCAGCAGTCCCCGCGGGAGGGGAAGCACAGATACGCAGTATTTT. Amino acid sequence: CASSPRGRGSTDTQYF.

The chain employs TRBV6-6 and TRBJ2-1; 10 bases are shared with TRBD2. V was pared by 6 bases and J by 7 bases, with 9 bases of the junction left unmatched. Germline V gene sequence: CDR1 MNHNY, CDR2 SVGAGI (reference sequence). CDR3 size: 15 residues. The CDR3 region is CASSSASGSQNEQFF. For the CDR3, the DNA is TGTGCCAGCAGCTCGGCTAGCGGGAGTCAAAATGAGCAGTTCTTC.

A few counts support this clone. The chain is built from TRBV5-4 and TRBJ1-2; D is possibly TRBD1 (5 bases). Looked up from germline, CDR1 is SGHNT and CDR2 is YYREEE (reference sequence). The ends were cut back, 9 bases at V and 2 bases at J, with 14 bases in the middle. The CDR3 is made up of 13 amino acids. The CDR3 is CATGGSVNYGYTF. CDR3 DNA sequence: TGTGCCACCGGGGGGTCGGTCAACTATGGCTACACCTTC.

DNA of the CDR3: TGCGCCAGCAGCTCGGGGGCCCCTGCTAACTATGGCTACACCTTC. It codes for CASSSGAPANYGYTF. The gene calls are TRBV5-1 and TRBJ1-2, with a tentative D call TRBD1 (6 bases). V lost 3 bases and J 0 bases, leaving 12 bases between the germline ends. The CDR3 is 15 amino acids. CDR1 SGHRS and CDR2 YFSETQ come from the germline V gene.

The rearrangement links TRBV7-2 to TRBJ1-2; D is unresolved. Germline V gene sequence: CDR1 SGHTA, CDR2 FQGNSA. The CDR3 extends over 16 amino acids. Deletions cut 0 bases from V and 3 bases from J, with 14 bases between. CDR3 amino acids: CASSLATASQDYGYTF. The CDR3 region has the DNA TGTGCCAGCAGCTTAGCCACAGCATCTCAGGACTATGGCTACACCTTC.

The V and J genes are TRBV7-2 and TRBJ2-3; maybe TRBD2 (7 bases). Trimming removed 4 bases from V and 4 bases from J, with 12 bases in between. The CDR3 length is 14 residues. The germline V gene encodes CDR1 SGHTA and CDR2 FQGNSA. The CDR3 sequence: CASSSEGGADTQYF. The CDR3 region has the DNA TGTGCCAGCAGCTCCGAGGGGGGGGCAGATACGCAGTATTTT.

V usage is TRBV11-2 and J usage is TRBJ2-2; either TRBD1 or TRBD2 may supply D (6 bases each). CDR1 and CDR2 (germline): SGHAT, FQNNGV. V was clipped by 10 bases and J by 3 bases, with 12 bases between them. This CDR3 comprises 13 residues. CDR3 DNA: TGTGCCACCTCCCGGGGGCACACCGGGGAGCTGTTTTTT. Amino acids: CATSRGHTGELFF.

This chain joins TRBV6-6 and TRBJ2-3; D is unclear. Germline V CDR1 and CDR2: MNHNY, SVGAGI (reference sequence). This CDR3 has 13 amino acids. The V and J ends lost 0 bases and 7 bases respectively, with 8 bases between them. The CDR3 reads CASSYSMRNTQYF. The CDR3 DNA reads as TGTGCCAGCAGTTACTCGATGAGGAATACGCAGTATTTT.

As to this clone: Other DNA sequences of this sample code for an identical CDR3. The chain links TRBV18 to TRBJ2-1; D not certain. CDR3 length: 13 amino acids. Looked up from germline, CDR1 is KGHSH and CDR2 is LQKENI. V lost 1 base to trimming and J lost 6 bases, with 7 bases between them. CDR3 protein: CASSPQRVNEQFF. The CDR3 DNA reads as TGTGCCAGCTCACCACAACGGGTCAATGAGCAGTTCTTC.

V usage is TRBV5-4 and J usage is TRBJ2-5; D is perhaps TRBD2 (6 bases). Trimming shortened V by 0 bases and J by 1 base, and 13 bases separated the two germline ends. Per germline, CDR1 SGHNT and CDR2 YYREEE (reference sequence). The CDR3 sequence is 16 residues long. Written as DNA, the CDR3 is TGTGCCAGCAGCTTGGCCGGGGGATGGATCCAAGAGACCCAGTACTTC. It codes for CASSLAGGWIQETQYF.

The rearrangement links TRBV7-3 to TRBJ2-5; D is unresolved. The CDR3 is 14 residues long. The V end was cut by 5 bases, the J end by 0 bases, with 10 bases between. Per the germline V gene, CDR1 is SGHTA and CDR2 is FQGTGA. The CDR3 loop is CASSEGPYQETQYF. The CDR3 DNA sequence: TGTGCCAGCAGCGAAGGGCCGTACCAAGAGACCCAGTACTTC.

V usage is TRBV15 and J usage is TRBJ2-7, with a weak D call TRBD1 (6 bases). The CDR3 contains 15 residues. V dropped 1 base and J dropped 4 bases, with 14 bases sitting between them. Germline V lookup: CDR1 LNHNV, CDR2 YYDKDF (reference sequence). The DNA of the CDR3 is TGTGCCACCAGCAGAGTCACGACAGGCTCGTACGAGCAGTACTTC. This sequence encodes CATSRVTTGSYEQYF.

The table lists this clone with a count of one. The gene calls are TRBV5-6 and TRBJ2-5; 7 bases match TRBD1. Trimming removed 4 bases from V and 7 bases from J; junction bases left unmatched: 10. This CDR3 contains 14 residues. The germline V gene encodes CDR1 SGHDT and CDR2 YYEEEE. This CDR3 is CASSTKGTEVTQYF. In DNA, the CDR3 is TGTGCCAGCAGCACGAAAGGGACAGAGGTGACCCAGTACTTC.

V gene TRBV18 combines with J gene TRBJ1-1; no clear D gene. Germline V lookup: CDR1 KGHSH, CDR2 LQKENI. The CDR3 has 13 amino acids. The germline V and J ends were trimmed by 0 bases and 10 bases, with 12 bases remaining between them. The CDR3 reads CASSPPGERGAFF. The DNA for the CDR3 is TGTGCCAGCTCACCACCTGGGGAACGTGGAGCTTTCTTT.

J is TRBJ2-1 and V is TRBV7-2; D uncertain. CDR1 and CDR2 from the germline V gene are SGHTA and FQGNSA. V dropped 2 bases and J dropped 6 bases, with 17 bases sitting between them. The CDR3 covers 16 residues. In DNA form, the CDR3 reads TGTGCCAGCAGCTTAAATTTTGATCCCTACTTCAATGAGCAGTTCTTC. This gives the protein CASSLNFDPYFNEQFF.

The count of this clone is one. The chain couples TRBV6-4 to TRBJ2-3, with 7 nucleotides matching TRBD2. The CDR3 covers 15 residues. The V gene's germline CDR1 is MRHNA and CDR2 SNTAGT. V gave up 2 bases and J gave up 0 bases; unmatched junction bases: 2. CDR3 in DNA: TGTGCCAGCAGTGACGAAGCGGGAAGCACAGATACGCAGTATTTT. It translates to CASSDEAGSTDTQYF.

This chain's CDR3 is CASSLEVGGQGYGYTF. The CDR3 region has the DNA TGCGCCAGCAGCTTGGAAGTGGGGGGACAGGGCTATGGCTACACCTTC. The J gene is TRBJ1-2, the V gene TRBV5-1, with TRBD1 matching over 9 bases. V trimming: 0 bases; J trimming: 4 bases; junction bases outside the gene matches: 7. The CDR3 has 16 residues. The germline gives CDR1 SGHRS, CDR2 YFSETQ.

The chain carries TRBV5-1 and TRBJ1-1; TRBD1 is a possible D gene (6 bases). The CDR3 loop spans 15 amino acids. Trimming cost V 4 bases and J 8 bases, with 21 bases left between them. CDR1 and CDR2 from the germline V gene are SGHRS and YFSETQ. CDR3 loop: CASSEVQGWDSEAFF. The CDR3 region has the DNA TGCGCCAGCAGCGAAGTACAGGGTTGGGACTCCGAAGCTTTCTTT.

The gene calls are TRBV11-2 and TRBJ2-7, with D perhaps being TRBD1 or TRBD2 (5 bases each). In germline, CDR1 is SGHAT, CDR2 FQNNGV. The CDR3 has 12 amino acids. V was cut by 5 bases and J by 5 bases, with 10 bases left in between. CDR3 region: CASSLGTHEQYF. The CDR3 bases are TGTGCCAGCAGCCTCGGGACCCACGAGCAGTACTTC.

This rearrangement joins TRBV11-2 to TRBJ2-7, with no clear D. This CDR3 spans 15 amino acids. CDR1 is SGHAT, CDR2 FQNNGV, per germline. With 0 bases removed from V and 2 bases from J, the gap between germline ends came to 11 bases. For the CDR3, the DNA is TGTGCCAGCAGCTTAGATTATGGGCCGACCTACGAGCAGTACTTC. It is translated as CASSLDYGPTYEQYF.

The J gene is TRBJ2-1, the V gene TRBV7-6; D is uncertain. In germline, CDR1 is SGHVS, CDR2 FNYEAQ. There are 13 residues in the CDR3. The V gene lost 0 bases and the J gene lost 9 bases, with 9 bases spanning the gap. CDR3 residues: CASSLALLAEQFF. The CDR3 coding sequence is TGTGCCAGCAGCTTAGCGCTGTTAGCTGAGCAGTTCTTC.

V gene TRBV12-5 combines with J gene TRBJ2-1; no definite D call. Between the trimmed V and J ends, which lost 1 base and 6 bases, there was a span of 7 bases. The CDR3 is 13 amino acids. Germline V gene lookup returns CDR1 LGHNT and CDR2 FRNRAP. CDR3 DNA sequence: TGTGCTAGTGGTTTGGACTGGGTCAATGAGCAGTTCTTC. Its protein product is CASGLDWVNEQFF.

The chain employs TRBV10-1 and TRBJ2-7; TRBD2 matches at 13 bases. Unmatched junction bases numbered 2, after V lost 2 bases and J lost 4 bases. Germline assignment: CDR1 WNHNN and CDR2 SYGVQD (reference sequence). The CDR3 has 15 residues. The chain's CDR3 is CASSEGLAGVYEQYF. The CDR3 DNA follows: TGCGCCAGCAGTGAGGGACTAGCGGGAGTTTACGAGCAGTACTTC.